The 12 T cell receptor beta chains in this list originate from one sample, sequenced in a study of shared clonotypes between healthy human individuals. Sequencing used immunoSEQ multiplex PCR; TCRdb keeps in-frame clones, though not all of them. In the table there are 2,500,000 or so clones, around 90% of which are singletons. Sequenced material: naive CD4+ T cells sorted from blood. Regarding subset: CD45RA+ positively selected. The receptor source for this set is a man in his late teens or twenties in good health.

V gene TRBV10-3 combines with J gene TRBJ2-1; D possibly corresponds to TRBD1 (6 bases). Germline loops: CDR1 ENHRY, CDR2 SYGVKD. The CDR3 extends over 14 amino acids. The V end was cut by 2 bases, the J end by 4 bases, with 9 bases between. CDR3 sequence: CAISEGQGYNEQFF. The CDR3 coding sequence is TGTGCCATCAGTGAGGGCCAGGGGTACAATGAGCAGTTCTTC.

V gene TRBV6-5 combines with J gene TRBJ2-7; D gene ambiguous. Germline loops: CDR1 MNHEY, CDR2 SVGAGI. V shed 6 bases and J shed 11 bases, with 17 bases lying between them. CDR3 length equals 12 residues. The CDR3 DNA is TGTGCCAGCAGCCCTCCCGGCGGTCTCGAGTACTTC. It yields the protein CASSPPGGLEYF.

This clone showed up just a few times. Different DNA sequences within this sample yield the same CDR3. This chain links TRBV30 with TRBJ1-1; D unresolved. Trimming cost V 2 bases and J 0 bases, with 7 bases left between them. The CDR3 loop spans 13 amino acids. Germline V gives CDR1 GTSNPN, CDR2 SVGIG (reference sequence). The CDR3 region has the DNA TGTGCCTGGAGTACCGGCATGAACACTGAAGCTTTCTTT. Its protein product is CAWSTGMNTEAFF. Combining the CDR3 with reference TRBV30 and TRBJ1-1 gives the whole variable domain SQTIHQWPATLVQPVGSPLSLECTVEGTSNPNLYWYRQAAGRGLQLLFYSVGIGQISSEVPQNLSASRPQDRQFILSSKKLLLSDSGFYLCAWSTGMNTEAFFGQGTRLTVV.

The chain carries TRBV19 and TRBJ1-5; 7 bases are a match to TRBD1. The CDR3 has 14 residues. The ends lost 7 bases at V and 8 bases at J; junction bases unmatched: 11. CDR1 is LNHDA and CDR2 is SQIVND in the germline V gene (reference sequence). This CDR3 is CASTSTGEWEPQHF. CDR3 nucleotides: TGTGCCAGTACCTCCACAGGGGAGTGGGAGCCCCAGCATTTT.

As concerns this clone: Other nucleotide sequences in the sample specify the same CDR3. The chain links TRBV29-1 to TRBJ2-1, with a possible D match to TRBD2 (5 bases). CDR1 and CDR2 (germline): SQVTM, ANQGSEA. Trimming left V 3 bases short and J 4 bases short, with 7 bases between. This CDR3 is built from 12 residues. CDR3 sequence reads: CSVEGGYNEQFF. In nucleotides, the CDR3 is TGCAGCGTTGAGGGCGGGTACAATGAGCAGTTCTTC.

The chain recombines TRBV18 with TRBJ1-4; D is unresolved. The CDR3 totals 15 residues. Per the germline V gene, CDR1 is KGHSH and CDR2 is LQKENI. V was clipped by 0 bases and J by 8 bases, with 13 bases between them. DNA for the CDR3: TGTGCCAGCTCACCACCCGACCTGGCACCAGAAAAACTGTTTTTT. It translates to CASSPPDLAPEKLFF.

The chain recombines TRBV7-9 with TRBJ2-3; D may be TRBD1 (5 bases). This CDR3 is 14 amino acids long. Germline CDR1 reads SEHNR; CDR2 reads FQNEAQ (reference sequence). Between the trimmed V and J ends, which lost 3 bases and 5 bases, there was a span of 12 bases. The CDR3 DNA follows: TGTGCCAGCAGCTTGCAGGGTTGGAGAGATACGCAGTATTTT. Translation gives CASSLQGWRDTQYF.

This clone has a single count. CDR3 protein: CASSPKSPEGDYGYTF. CDR3 coding DNA: TGTGCCAGCAGCCCGAAGTCCCCGGAGGGGGACTATGGCTACACCTTC. This chain connects TRBV11-3 to TRBJ1-2, with D perhaps matching TRBD1 (6 bases). Trimming shortened V by 5 bases and J by 3 bases, and 19 bases separated the two germline ends. This CDR3 is built from 16 residues. Germline V gene sequence: CDR1 SGHNT, CDR2 YENEEA.

The V and J genes are TRBV19 and TRBJ1-6, with 7 bases fitting TRBD1. With 0 bases clipped from V and 7 bases from J, the junction kept 15 bases outside the gene matches. The CDR3 extends over 19 amino acids. Germline loops: CDR1 LNHDA, CDR2 SQIVND (reference sequence). In DNA, the CDR3 is TGTGCCAGTAGTATAGAGATGGACCCCCTGACAGGGTGGAATTCACCCCTCCACTTT. Translating gives CASSIEMDPLTGWNSPLHF.

This clone has just one count. The same CDR3 is also encoded by other DNA sequences in this sample. The chain joins TRBV5-1 to TRBJ2-7; D uncertain. Per the germline V gene, CDR1 is SGHRS and CDR2 is YFSETQ. The CDR3 runs to 12 residues. The V end lost 1 base, the J end lost 3 bases, and 5 bases lay between the germline ends. In DNA, the CDR3 is TGCGCCAGCAGCTTGCCAGGCTACGAGCAGTACTTC. It specifies CASSLPGYEQYF.

The chain employs TRBV19 and TRBJ1-1, with D possibly TRBD1 on 5 matching bases. V was clipped by 7 bases and J by 8 bases, with 11 bases between them. Germline V lookup: CDR1 LNHDA, CDR2 SQIVND (reference sequence). The CDR3 is made up of 11 amino acids. The CDR3 nucleotides are TGTGCCAGTATAGGGAGGGGCGAAGCTTTCTTT. It translates to CASIGRGEAFF.

The rearrangement joins TRBV2 to TRBJ1-3; 7 nucleotides line up with TRBD1. The CDR3 contains 15 residues. Germline CDR1 SNHLY, CDR2 FYNNEI. The V gene end was trimmed by 7 bases and the J gene end by 0 bases; junction bases not matched to a gene: 6. The CDR3 coding sequence is TGTGCCAGCATGGAGGACAGGCTCTCTGGAAACACCATATATTTT. Translation gives CASMEDRLSGNTIYF.